One T cell receptor beta chain is described in this entry. What it binds is unknown. Profiling relied on immunoSEQ multiplex PCR, and the TCRdb table lists in-frame clones only, not all of them. Among more than 25,000 clones listed, 60% to 80% were seen once. The data belong to a study of T cell clonotyping in hematopoietic cell transplantation. Study in general: Recipients' pretransplant samples followed cytoreduction. Findings of the study overall: Few recipient clonotypes overlapped donors; over 97% were de novo at given depth.

Documented time point: recipient sample about 28 days before transplant, after cytoreduction. The material was peripheral blood mononuclear cells, obtained before stem cell transplant. The origin of this receptor is a man in his fifties with myelodysplastic syndrome. Some clones in this sample may be carry-over from other donors' samples.

The CDR3 loop reads CASSDTRNSPLHF. CDR3 nucleotide sequence: TGTGCCAGCAGCGATACACGTAATTCACCCCTCCACTTT. The chain joins TRBV5-4 to TRBJ1-6; D ambiguous. The V end was cut by 4 bases, the J end by 6 bases, with 8 bases between. CDR1 is SGHNT, CDR2 YYREEE, per germline (reference sequence). There are 13 residues in the CDR3.